Listed below are T cell receptor beta chains from one sample, sequenced in a study of monozygotic twins with inflammatory bowel disease. TCRdb reprocessed the 5' RACE reads and reports one entry per CDR3 protein, with no DNA. The sample data list some 400,000 distinct CDR3 sequences. Sequencing input: blood. These receptors originate from a human donor with ulcerative colitis or Crohn's disease, or a healthy co-twin of an affected twin (not recorded which). CDR3s include the opening cysteine and the closing phenylalanine or tryptophan.

V: TRBV20-1
J: TRBJ2-5
CDR3: CSASPLGQETQYF

V: TRBV5-1
J: TRBJ1-1
CDR3: CASSPRGFSTEAFF

V: TRBV30
J: TRBJ1-1
CDR3: CAWSVDDSMNTEAFF

V: TRBV7-9
J: TRBJ1-5
CDR3: CASSFTSNQPQHF

V: TRBV12-3/TRBV12-4
J: TRBJ1-5
CDR3: CASRPHGTSGGPQHF

V: TRBV12-3/TRBV12-4
J: TRBJ1-6
CDR3: CVSRPGVGSPLHF

V: TRBV30
J: TRBJ1-6
CDR3: CAWSMTGVYSPLHF

V: TRBV28
J: TRBJ1-2
CDR3: CASSLPSHTSPFF

V: TRBV12-3/TRBV12-4
J: TRBJ2-1
CDR3: CASSLDLHSYNEQFF

V: TRBV5-5
J: TRBJ2-5
CDR3: CASSFGPLETQYF

V: TRBV7-2
J: TRBJ1-2
CDR3: CASSLRGALTNYGYTF

V: TRBV6-1
J: TRBJ1-1
CDR3: CASSRGGGNTEAFF